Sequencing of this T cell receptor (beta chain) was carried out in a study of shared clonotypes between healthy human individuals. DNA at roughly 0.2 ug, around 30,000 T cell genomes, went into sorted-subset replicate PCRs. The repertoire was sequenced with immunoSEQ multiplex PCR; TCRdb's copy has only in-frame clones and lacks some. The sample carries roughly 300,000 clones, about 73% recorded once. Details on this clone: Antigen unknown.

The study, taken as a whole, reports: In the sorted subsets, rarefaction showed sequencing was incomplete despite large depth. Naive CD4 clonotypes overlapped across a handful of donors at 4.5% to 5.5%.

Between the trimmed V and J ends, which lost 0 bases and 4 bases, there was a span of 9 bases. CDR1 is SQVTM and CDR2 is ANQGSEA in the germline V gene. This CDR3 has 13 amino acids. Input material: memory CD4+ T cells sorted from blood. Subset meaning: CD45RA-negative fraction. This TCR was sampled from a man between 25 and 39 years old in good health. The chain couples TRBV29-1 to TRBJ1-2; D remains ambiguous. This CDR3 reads CSVEERRSYGYTF. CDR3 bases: TGCAGCGTTGAAGAAAGACGTTCCTATGGCTACACCTTC.